This T cell receptor (beta chain) was observed in a study of siplizumab effects on memory and regulatory T cells. General study results and limits: Tracing alloreactive clones into unstimulated subsets worked for only a minor fraction of them. Neither a naive nor a memory phenotype was assignable to roughly 75-95% of proliferating CD4+ or CD8+ clones.

About this clone itself: Antigen specificity is unknown.

Around 9.8 x 10^4 TCR templates were measured in each sample. Measured with immunoSEQ multiplex PCR; TCRdb has only the in-frame clones, and not every one. The repertoire includes some 100,000 clones, 85% to 95% of them detected once, and more than 10% sits in the top ten. The material sequenced was non-Treg CD4+ T cells sorted from blood. The receptor was isolated from a human donor in good health.

The CDR3 region has the DNA TGCGCCAGCAGCCCGGGTTGGCGGGAGCATCCCGGGGAGCTGTTTTTT. Amino acids: CASSPGWREHPGELFF. This rearrangement joins TRBV5-1 to TRBJ2-2; 7 bases map to TRBD2. The germline gives CDR1 SGHRS, CDR2 YFSETQ. The CDR3 has 16 residues. Trimming cost V 4 bases and J 6 bases; bases outside gene matches: 12.